The 5 T cell receptor beta chains reported below all come from one sample, sequenced in a study of T cell responses to AZD1222 COVID-19 vaccine. The protocol was immunoSEQ multiplex PCR, while the TCRdb copy is restricted to in-frame clones and leaves out a portion. The sample holds 95,000 to 100,000 clones; around 87% are singletons and the top ten take approximately 10%. Sequences were derived from peripheral blood, sampled 28 days after the second AZD1222 dose. Receptor source: an adult who received the AZD1222 COVID-19 vaccine.

The chain recombines TRBV28 with TRBJ2-7, with D maybe TRBD2 (5 bases). Trimming left V 8 bases short and J 6 bases short, with 11 bases between. The CDR3 totals 11 residues. The V gene's germline CDR1 is MDHEN and CDR2 SYDVKM. The CDR3 bases are TGTGCCAGCCGGAATCGGGGCGAGCAGTACTTC. Protein sequence: CASRNRGEQYF. The variable domain in full, completed from reference TRBV28 and TRBJ2-7, reads DVKVTQSSRYLVKRTGEKVFLECVQDMDHENMFWYRQDPGLGLRLIYFSYDVKMKEKGDIPEGYSVSREKKERFSLILESASTNQTSMYLCASRNRGEQYFGPGTRLTVT.

The V gene is TRBV2, the J gene TRBJ2-5, with D possibly being TRBD1 (6 bases). The CDR3 contains 14 residues. Germline V gene data show CDR1 as SNHLY and CDR2 as FYNNEI. Trimming stripped 8 bases from V and 5 bases from J, with 18 bases between. The CDR3 loop reads CASGGLGGAETQYF. The CDR3 bases are TGTGCCAGCGGGGGCCTAGGGGGTGCTGAGACCCAGTACTTC.

The chain employs TRBV28 and TRBJ1-2; D gene ambiguous. Per the germline V gene, CDR1 is MDHEN and CDR2 is SYDVKM. The CDR3 loop spans 15 amino acids. Trimming shortened V by 5 bases and J by 3 bases, and 16 bases separated the two germline ends. CDR3 bases: TGTGCCAGCAGTCTGATCTTCCCCGGAGACTATGGCTACACCTTC. It codes for CASSLIFPGDYGYTF.

This chain links TRBV9 with TRBJ1-2, with D possibly being TRBD1 (5 bases). This CDR3 has 16 residues. Germline CDR1 is SGDLS and CDR2 is YYNGEE. Between the trimmed V and J ends, which lost 4 bases and 5 bases, there was a span of 21 bases. The CDR3, as DNA: TGTGCCAGCAGCTCGGGGGTCGACAGTGTACCTTATGGCTACACCTTC. This sequence encodes CASSSGVDSVPYGYTF.

This chain joins TRBV10-1 and TRBJ2-7; 10 nucleotides agree with TRBD1. J was trimmed by 1 base and V by 6 bases; bases with no gene match: 6. CDR3 length equals 15 residues. Germline V gene lookup returns CDR1 WNHNN and CDR2 SYGVQD (reference sequence). The CDR3 sequence: CASSEGTGASYEQYF. CDR3 DNA: TGCGCCAGCAGCGAGGGGACAGGGGCGTCCTACGAGCAGTACTTC.